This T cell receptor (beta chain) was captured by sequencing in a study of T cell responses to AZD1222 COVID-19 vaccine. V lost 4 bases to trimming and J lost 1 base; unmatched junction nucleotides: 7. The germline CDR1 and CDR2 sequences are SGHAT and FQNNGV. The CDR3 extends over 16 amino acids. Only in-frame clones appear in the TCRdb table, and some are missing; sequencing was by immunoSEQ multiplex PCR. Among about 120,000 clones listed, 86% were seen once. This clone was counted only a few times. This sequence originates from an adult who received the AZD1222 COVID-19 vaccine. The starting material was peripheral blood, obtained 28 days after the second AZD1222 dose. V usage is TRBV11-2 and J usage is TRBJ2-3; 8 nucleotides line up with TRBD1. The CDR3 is CASSSQKTGGTDTQYF. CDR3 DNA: TGTGCCAGCAGCTCTCAAAAGACAGGGGGCACAGATACGCAGTATTTT. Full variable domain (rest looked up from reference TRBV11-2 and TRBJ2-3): EAGVAQSPRYKIIEKRQSVAFWCNPISGHATLYWYQQILGQGPKLLIQFQNNGVVDDSQLPKDRFSAERLKGVDSTLKIQPAKLEDSAVYLCASSSQKTGGTDTQYFGPGTRLTVL.